This T cell receptor (beta chain) was sequenced for a study of beta chain features in type 1 diabetes. Populations obtained by sorting all exceeded 95% purity. General observations from the study: VDJ junctions from type 1 diabetes patients carried fewer insertions and larger deletions.

This clone was observed a handful of times. What it recognizes is unknown. TCRB transcripts that were expressed got sequenced, as all of the isolated RNA had been reverse transcribed. Clones were read by immunoSEQ multiplex PCR, and TCRdb kept only the in-frame ones, dropping some. The sample holds over 500,000 clones; about 14% are singletons and the top ten take about 0.087%. The CDR3 runs to 13 residues. Germline loops: CDR1 MDHEN, CDR2 SYDVKM. Trimming took 4 bases from V and 9 from J, leaving 15 bases between them. Sequenced: naive CD4+ T cells from blood. The V gene is TRBV28, the J gene TRBJ1-1; D is possibly TRBD1 (5 bases). The origin of this receptor is a man between 18 and 29 years old in good health. CDR3: CASSSGALMQAFF. Written as DNA, the CDR3 is TGTGCCAGCAGTTCTGGGGCACTTATGCAAGCTTTCTTT.